These T cell receptor beta chains were read from a single sample in a study of blood T cell repertoires in COVID-19. Sequenced by immunoSEQ multiplex PCR; TCRdb stores in-frame clones only, minus some. The sample contains about 350,000 clones, around nine tenths of which appear only once. Input material: PBMCs or T cells enriched from blood (not recorded which). Source of these receptors: a woman aged 25 to 45 who had been exposed to COVID-19. Each CDR3 is given with its conserved first and last residue. A D gene is named only where the DNA matches it firmly. Size values are once, few and many counts, or a class for expanded clones, and some rows have none.

CDR3nt: TGCGCCAGCAGTTTCGGACAGGGCTCCTACGAGCAGTACTTC
CDR3aa: CASSFGQGSYEQYF
j_gene: TRBJ2-7
abundance: NA
d_gene: TRBD1
v_gene: TRBV5-1

CDR3nt: TGTGCCAGTAGTGCCGACAGGGGGGGTTACGAGCAGTACTTC
CDR3aa: CASSADRGGYEQYF
j_gene: TRBJ2-7
abundance: NA
d_gene: TRBD1
v_gene: TRBV19

CDR3nt: TGTGCTAGTGGTCCGACCACAGGGGGCTATGGCTACACCTTC
CDR3aa: CASGPTTGGYGYTF
j_gene: TRBJ1-2
abundance: NA
d_gene: TRBD1
v_gene: TRBV12-5

CDR3nt: TGTGCCAGCAGCCCTAGATTTAACAGGCTGGTTAATGAAAAACTGTTTTTT
CDR3aa: CASSPRFNRLVNEKLFF
j_gene: TRBJ1-4
abundance: NA
d_gene: NA
v_gene: TRBV5-6

CDR3nt: TGTGCCAGCAGTGGCATTCGGGACAGGGAATTCTCTGGAAACACCATATATTTT
CDR3aa: CASSGIRDREFSGNTIYF
j_gene: TRBJ1-3
abundance: NA
d_gene: TRBD1
v_gene: TRBV11-3

CDR3nt: TGTGCCAGCTACAGCTGGAACAATGAGCAGTTCTTC
CDR3aa: CASYSWNNEQFF
j_gene: TRBJ2-1
abundance: NA
d_gene: NA
v_gene: TRBV6-5

CDR3nt: TGTGCCAGCAGCTTACTGGACGGGGGAAATTCACCCCTCCACTTT
CDR3aa: CASSLLDGGNSPLHF
j_gene: TRBJ1-6
abundance: NA
d_gene: NA
v_gene: TRBV5-6

CDR3nt: TGTGCCAGCAGCCTAAATAGGGGACAGGGACGAGGCTACACCTTC
CDR3aa: CASSLNRGQGRGYTF
j_gene: TRBJ1-2
abundance: once
d_gene: TRBD1
v_gene: TRBV7-9

CDR3nt: TGTGCCAGCAGCTTACCAGCGGTGAACACCGGGGAGCTGTTTTTT
CDR3aa: CASSLPAVNTGELFF
j_gene: TRBJ2-2
abundance: NA
d_gene: NA
v_gene: TRBV7-9

CDR3nt: TGCGCCAGCAGCGACCCAGGGGGTACCTACAATGAGCAGTTCTTC
CDR3aa: CASSDPGGTYNEQFF
j_gene: TRBJ2-1
abundance: NA
d_gene: TRBD1
v_gene: TRBV5-1

CDR3nt: TGTGCCAGCAGCTTGGTGGATTCCGGGTGGACTGAAGCTTTCTTT
CDR3aa: CASSLVDSGWTEAFF
j_gene: TRBJ1-1
abundance: NA
d_gene: NA
v_gene: TRBV5-5

CDR3nt: TGTGCTAGTGGTTTGCCACGGAGGGGATCTGGCTACAATGAGCAGTTCTTC
CDR3aa: CASGLPRRGSGYNEQFF
j_gene: TRBJ2-1
abundance: NA
d_gene: NA
v_gene: TRBV12-5

CDR3nt: TGTGCCAGCAGTTTAGGGGGGAGCAATCAGCCCCAGCATTTT
CDR3aa: CASSLGGSNQPQHF
j_gene: TRBJ1-5
abundance: NA
d_gene: NA
v_gene: TRBV28

CDR3nt: TGTGCCAGCAGTTTACTTGGGCCCAGGGTAAACACCGGGGAGCTGTTTTTT
CDR3aa: CASSLLGPRVNTGELFF
j_gene: TRBJ2-2
abundance: NA
d_gene: NA
v_gene: TRBV27

CDR3nt: TGTGCCAGCAGCCACAGGGGCGGCAATGAGCAGTTCTTC
CDR3aa: CASSHRGGNEQFF
j_gene: TRBJ2-1
abundance: once
d_gene: TRBD1
v_gene: TRBV7-8

CDR3nt: TGCGCCAGCAGCGCCCGGGGAGCGGGAGGCTCCTACAATGAGCAGTTCTTC
CDR3aa: CASSARGAGGSYNEQFF
j_gene: TRBJ2-1
abundance: NA
d_gene: TRBD2
v_gene: TRBV5-1

CDR3nt: TGTGCCACTGGACAGGGGCCCTACGAGCAGTACTTC
CDR3aa: CATGQGPYEQYF
j_gene: TRBJ2-7
abundance: NA
d_gene: TRBD1
v_gene: TRBV28

CDR3nt: TGTGCCAGCAGTTACCGGAGGAACACTGAAGCTTTCTTT
CDR3aa: CASSYRRNTEAFF
j_gene: TRBJ1-1
abundance: NA
d_gene: NA
v_gene: TRBV6-5

CDR3nt: TGTGCCAGCAGACTTGGGGGCTACTATGGCTACACCTTC
CDR3aa: CASRLGGYYGYTF
j_gene: TRBJ1-2
abundance: NA
d_gene: NA
v_gene: TRBV28

CDR3nt: TGTGCCAGCAGCTTATCACAAGCGGGGGGCACTGAAGCTTTCTTT
CDR3aa: CASSLSQAGGTEAFF
j_gene: TRBJ1-1
abundance: few
d_gene: NA
v_gene: TRBV7-3

CDR3nt: TGTGCCAGCAGTCCCCTTAGGTCGGCCAGCCGACTCTACAATGAGCAGTTCTTC
CDR3aa: CASSPLRSASRLYNEQFF
j_gene: TRBJ2-1
abundance: NA
d_gene: NA
v_gene: TRBV6-6

CDR3nt: TGCGCCAGCAGCTTGGCCTCGGTTTACCTCTCTGGGGCCAACGTCCTGACTTTC
CDR3aa: CASSLASVYLSGANVLTF
j_gene: TRBJ2-6
abundance: NA
d_gene: NA
v_gene: TRBV5-1

CDR3nt: TGCGCCAGCAGCTTGGACTATGTGGAGCAGTACTTC
CDR3aa: CASSLDYVEQYF
j_gene: TRBJ2-7
abundance: NA
d_gene: NA
v_gene: TRBV5-1

CDR3nt: TGTGCCAGCAGCTTGGCCCCTAAGGGGCGGGAGGCCGCCTACGAGCAGTACTTC
CDR3aa: CASSLAPKGREAAYEQYF
j_gene: TRBJ2-7
abundance: NA
d_gene: TRBD2
v_gene: TRBV5-8

CDR3nt: TGTGCCAGCAGTTTCTCAGGGACTAGCGGAAACTACGAGCAGTACTTC
CDR3aa: CASSFSGTSGNYEQYF
j_gene: TRBJ2-7
abundance: NA
d_gene: TRBD2
v_gene: TRBV27

CDR3nt: TGTGCCAGCAGTTCCCAACCGGACAGGGGCGAGCTGTTTTTT
CDR3aa: CASSSQPDRGELFF
j_gene: TRBJ2-2
abundance: NA
d_gene: TRBD1
v_gene: TRBV28

CDR3nt: TGTGCCAGCAGCATATCCGGGACAGTTAATTCACCCCTCCACTTT
CDR3aa: CASSISGTVNSPLHF
j_gene: TRBJ1-6
abundance: NA
d_gene: TRBD1
v_gene: TRBV9

CDR3nt: TGTGCCAGCAGCCAAGCCCGGGTTTCTGGCTACACCTTC
CDR3aa: CASSQARVSGYTF
j_gene: TRBJ1-2
abundance: NA
d_gene: NA
v_gene: TRBV3-1/TRBV3-2

CDR3nt: TGTGCCAGTAGAAGTACAGGGGCACCGAACTATGGCTACACCTTC
CDR3aa: CASRSTGAPNYGYTF
j_gene: TRBJ1-2
abundance: NA
d_gene: TRBD1
v_gene: TRBV19

CDR3nt: TGTGCCAGCAGTAGTGGGGGAGGTGGCTACACCTTC
CDR3aa: CASSSGGGGYTF
j_gene: TRBJ1-2
abundance: once
d_gene: NA
v_gene: TRBV28

CDR3nt: TGTGCCAGCAGCTTATCGGGACTATCAATTGAGCAGTTCTTC
CDR3aa: CASSLSGLSIEQFF
j_gene: TRBJ2-1
abundance: NA
d_gene: TRBD2
v_gene: TRBV7-3

CDR3nt: TGTGCCAGCAGCTTAGGACAGGTCAATCAGCCCCAGCATTTT
CDR3aa: CASSLGQVNQPQHF
j_gene: TRBJ1-5
abundance: NA
d_gene: NA
v_gene: TRBV7-2

CDR3nt: TGTGCCAGCAGCTTAGCCAGCCAGGGACTAGCGGATGAGACCCAGTACTTC
CDR3aa: CASSLASQGLADETQYF
j_gene: TRBJ2-5
abundance: NA
d_gene: TRBD2
v_gene: TRBV7-6

CDR3nt: TGTGCCAGCAGTTACCCGGGACAGTATAATTCACCCCTCCACTTT
CDR3aa: CASSYPGQYNSPLHF
j_gene: TRBJ1-6
abundance: NA
d_gene: TRBD1
v_gene: TRBV6-6

CDR3nt: TGTGCCAGCAGCCAAGTTGGGCCGACCTACAATGAGCAGTTCTTC
CDR3aa: CASSQVGPTYNEQFF
j_gene: TRBJ2-1
abundance: NA
d_gene: NA
v_gene: TRBV3-1/TRBV3-2

CDR3nt: TGTGCCAGCAGAAAAACTGGGGGACTTGGAGGCTACACCTTC
CDR3aa: CASRKTGGLGGYTF
j_gene: TRBJ1-2
abundance: NA
d_gene: NA
v_gene: TRBV28

CDR3nt: TGCGCCAGCAGTGGGGACAGCTACGAGCAGTACTTC
CDR3aa: CASSGDSYEQYF
j_gene: TRBJ2-7
abundance: NA
d_gene: TRBD1
v_gene: TRBV10-1

CDR3nt: TGTGCCAGCAGTTTACTAAGCGTGGGGGGAGATCAGCCCCAGCATTTT
CDR3aa: CASSLLSVGGDQPQHF
j_gene: TRBJ1-5
abundance: NA
d_gene: NA
v_gene: TRBV27

CDR3nt: TGTGCCAGTAATCCGACCGGGACAGATGGCTACACCTTC
CDR3aa: CASNPTGTDGYTF
j_gene: TRBJ1-2
abundance: NA
d_gene: TRBD1
v_gene: TRBV19

CDR3nt: TGTGCCAGCAGCCGTAGACTAGACGATCCGTACTTC
CDR3aa: CASSRRLDDPYF
j_gene: TRBJ2-7
abundance: many
d_gene: NA
v_gene: TRBV7-9

CDR3nt: TGTGCCAGCACCCAGACAGGCTATAGCAATCAGCCCCAGCATTTT
CDR3aa: CASTQTGYSNQPQHF
j_gene: TRBJ1-5
abundance: NA
d_gene: NA
v_gene: TRBV6-5

CDR3nt: TGTGCCAGCAGCTCCAGGCGCTCCTACGAGCAGTACTTC
CDR3aa: CASSSRRSYEQYF
j_gene: TRBJ2-7
abundance: NA
d_gene: NA
v_gene: TRBV11-3

CDR3nt: TGTGCCAGCAGCACACGCCGCCGTGGACTGACCTATGGCTACACCTTC
CDR3aa: CASSTRRRGLTYGYTF
j_gene: TRBJ1-2
abundance: NA
d_gene: NA
v_gene: TRBV28

CDR3nt: TGTGCCAGCAGTTTAGGGCTAGCCGGTATCACAGATACGCAGTATTTT
CDR3aa: CASSLGLAGITDTQYF
j_gene: TRBJ2-3
abundance: NA
d_gene: NA
v_gene: TRBV27

CDR3nt: TGTGCCAGCAGATGGACACGCACCGGGGAGCTGTTTTTT
CDR3aa: CASRWTRTGELFF
j_gene: TRBJ2-2
abundance: NA
d_gene: NA
v_gene: TRBV11-1

CDR3nt: TGTGCCAGCAGCTTTTACCCGGGACAGGGAAATGAAAAACTGTTTTTT
CDR3aa: CASSFYPGQGNEKLFF
j_gene: TRBJ1-4
abundance: NA
d_gene: TRBD1
v_gene: TRBV7-2

CDR3nt: TGTGCCAGCAGGACAGTCTCTGGAAACACCATATATTTT
CDR3aa: CASRTVSGNTIYF
j_gene: TRBJ1-3
abundance: NA
d_gene: NA
v_gene: TRBV28

CDR3nt: TGTGCCAGCAGCCAAGGACTAGCGGGAGTAGGTCAGTACTTC
CDR3aa: CASSQGLAGVGQYF
j_gene: TRBJ2-7
abundance: NA
d_gene: TRBD2
v_gene: TRBV14

CDR3nt: TGTGCCAGCAGTTTATTAGGGCCGGGAGGGGGACCGAATTCACCCCTCCACTTT
CDR3aa: CASSLLGPGGGPNSPLHF
j_gene: TRBJ1-6
abundance: once
d_gene: NA
v_gene: TRBV27

CDR3nt: TGTGCCAGTAGTGCTGGTGGCGGTCCTAACTATGGCTACACCTTC
CDR3aa: CASSAGGGPNYGYTF
j_gene: TRBJ1-2
abundance: NA
d_gene: NA
v_gene: TRBV19

CDR3nt: TGCAGCGTTTGCCAGCGGGAGGGCCTCGAGCAGTACTTC
CDR3aa: CSVCQREGLEQYF
j_gene: TRBJ2-7
abundance: NA
d_gene: TRBD2
v_gene: TRBV29-1

CDR3nt: TGTGCCTGGAGTGACGCCCAGCGCCCCTCCTACGAGCAGTACTTC
CDR3aa: CAWSDAQRPSYEQYF
j_gene: TRBJ2-7
abundance: NA
d_gene: NA
v_gene: TRBV30

CDR3nt: TGTGCCAGCAGTTTTTGGAGGGCCCTGCAGTACTTC
CDR3aa: CASSFWRALQYF
j_gene: TRBJ2-7
abundance: NA
d_gene: NA
v_gene: TRBV12-3/TRBV12-4

CDR3nt: TGCGCCAGCAGTGATCCTGGAACTAGCAACCACAATGAGCAGTTCTTC
CDR3aa: CASSDPGTSNHNEQFF
j_gene: TRBJ2-1
abundance: NA
d_gene: NA
v_gene: TRBV10-1

CDR3nt: TGCGCCAGCAGATTTAGCGGGTTTCTAAACAATGAGCAGTTCTTC
CDR3aa: CASRFSGFLNNEQFF
j_gene: TRBJ2-1
abundance: NA
d_gene: TRBD2
v_gene: TRBV5-1

CDR3nt: TGTGCCAGCCGATACGCCGGGGGTCGGAATGAGCAGTTCTTC
CDR3aa: CASRYAGGRNEQFF
j_gene: TRBJ2-1
abundance: few
d_gene: NA
v_gene: TRBV3-1/TRBV3-2